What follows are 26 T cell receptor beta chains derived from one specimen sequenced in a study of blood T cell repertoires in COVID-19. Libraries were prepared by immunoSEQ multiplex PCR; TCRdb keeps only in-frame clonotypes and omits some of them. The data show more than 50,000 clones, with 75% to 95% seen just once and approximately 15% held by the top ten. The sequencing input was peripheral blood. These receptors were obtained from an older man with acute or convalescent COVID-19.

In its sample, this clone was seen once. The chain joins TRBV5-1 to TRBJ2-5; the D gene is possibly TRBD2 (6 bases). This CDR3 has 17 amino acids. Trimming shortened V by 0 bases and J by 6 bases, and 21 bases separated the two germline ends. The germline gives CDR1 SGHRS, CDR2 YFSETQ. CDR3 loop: CASSLDGQAGLQKTQYF. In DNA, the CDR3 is TGCGCCAGCAGCTTGGATGGTCAAGCGGGCCTTCAGAAGACCCAGTACTTC.

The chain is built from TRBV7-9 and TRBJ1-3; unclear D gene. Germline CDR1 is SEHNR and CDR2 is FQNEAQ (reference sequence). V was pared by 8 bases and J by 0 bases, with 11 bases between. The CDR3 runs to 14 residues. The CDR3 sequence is CASGGELSGNTIYF. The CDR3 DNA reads TGTGCCAGCGGCGGAGAACTCTCTGGAAACACCATATATTTT.

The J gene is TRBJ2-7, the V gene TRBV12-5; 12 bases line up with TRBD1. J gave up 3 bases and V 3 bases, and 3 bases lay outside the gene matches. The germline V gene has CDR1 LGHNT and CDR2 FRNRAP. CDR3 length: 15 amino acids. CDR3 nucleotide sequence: TGTGCTAGTGGTTTAGGGACAGGGGGCGTCTACGAGCAGTACTTC. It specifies CASGLGTGGVYEQYF.

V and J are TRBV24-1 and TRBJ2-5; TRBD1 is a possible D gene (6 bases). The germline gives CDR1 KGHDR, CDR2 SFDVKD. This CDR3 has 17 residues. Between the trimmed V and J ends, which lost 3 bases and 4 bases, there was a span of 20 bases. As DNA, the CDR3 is TGTGCCACCAGTGATCTCCTAACAGGGCCCGAGGGAGAGACCCAGTACTTC. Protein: CATSDLLTGPEGETQYF.

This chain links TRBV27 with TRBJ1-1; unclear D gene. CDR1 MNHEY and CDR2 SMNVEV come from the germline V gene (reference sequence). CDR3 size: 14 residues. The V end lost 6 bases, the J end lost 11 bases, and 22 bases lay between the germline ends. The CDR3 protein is CASRGNSRGSRAFF. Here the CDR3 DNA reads TGTGCCAGCAGGGGCAACAGTCGGGGAAGTCGGGCTTTCTTT.

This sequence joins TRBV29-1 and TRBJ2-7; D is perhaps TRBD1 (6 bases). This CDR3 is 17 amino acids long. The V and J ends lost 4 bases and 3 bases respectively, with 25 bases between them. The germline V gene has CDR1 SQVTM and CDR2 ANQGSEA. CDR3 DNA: TGCAGCGTTGTCCTGATGACCATGACAGGATCCCTCTACGAGCAGTACTTC. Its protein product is CSVVLMTMTGSLYEQYF.

As DNA, the CDR3 is TGTGCCAGCAGCTTAGTGGGTAGGGAGAGCTCCTACGAGCAGTACTTC. Its translation is CASSLVGRESSYEQYF. The J gene is TRBJ2-7, the V gene TRBV7-9, with a weak D call TRBD2 (5 bases). The CDR3 length is 16 residues. V was cut by 1 base and J by 0 bases, with 13 bases left in between. Germline assignment: CDR1 SEHNR and CDR2 FQNEAQ (reference sequence). The variable domain in full, completed from reference TRBV7-9 and TRBJ2-7, reads DTGVSQNPRHKITKRGQNVTFRCDPISEHNRLYWYRQTLGQGPEFLTYFQNEAQLEKSRLLSDRFSAERPKGSFSTLEIQRTEQGDSAMYLCASSLVGRESSYEQYFGPGTRLTVT.

The CDR3 nucleotides are TGTGCCAGCAGTCCGCAGGAGACCCAGTACTTC. Translation: CASSPQETQYF. The chain is built from TRBV7-9 and TRBJ2-5; D is unclear. V gave up 6 bases and J gave up 5 bases, with 7 bases separating them. The CDR3 has 11 amino acids. The germline CDR1 and CDR2 sequences are SEHNR and FQNEAQ (reference sequence).

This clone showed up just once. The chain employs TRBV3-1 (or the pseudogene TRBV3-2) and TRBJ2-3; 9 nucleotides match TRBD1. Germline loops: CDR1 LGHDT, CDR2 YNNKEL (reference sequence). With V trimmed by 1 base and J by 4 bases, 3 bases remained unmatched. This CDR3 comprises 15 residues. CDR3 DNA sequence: TGTGCCAGCAGCCAAGTGACAGGGGGTGCAGATACGCAGTATTTT. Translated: CASSQVTGGADTQYF.

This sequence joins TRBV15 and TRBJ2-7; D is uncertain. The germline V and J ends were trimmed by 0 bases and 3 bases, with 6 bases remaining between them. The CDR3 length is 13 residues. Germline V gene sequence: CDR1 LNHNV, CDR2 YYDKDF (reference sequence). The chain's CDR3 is CATSRDGIYEQYF. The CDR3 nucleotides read TGTGCCACCAGCAGAGATGGCATCTACGAGCAGTACTTC.

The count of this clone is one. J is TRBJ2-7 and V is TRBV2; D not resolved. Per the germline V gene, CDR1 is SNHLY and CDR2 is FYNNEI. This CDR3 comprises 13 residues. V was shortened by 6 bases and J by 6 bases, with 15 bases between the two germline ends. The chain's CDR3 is CASSPKPTGEQYF. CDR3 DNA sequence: TGTGCCAGCAGCCCCAAACCTACGGGCGAGCAGTACTTC.

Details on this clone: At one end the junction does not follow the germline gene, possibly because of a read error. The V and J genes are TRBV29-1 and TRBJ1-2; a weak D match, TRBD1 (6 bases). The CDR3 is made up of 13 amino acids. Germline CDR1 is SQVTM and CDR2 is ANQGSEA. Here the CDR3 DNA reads TGCAGCGTTGACTCCGGGACAACTTATGGGTACACCTTC. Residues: CSVDSGTTYGYTF.

The CDR3 nucleotides are TGTGCCAGTAGTATGGGGCAGCGGAACACTGAAGCTTTCTTT. Translated, it gives CASSMGQRNTEAFF. This chain uses TRBV19 with TRBJ1-1; tentative D call: TRBD1 (5 bases). This CDR3 comprises 14 residues. V dropped 3 bases and J dropped 1 base, with 9 bases sitting between them. CDR1 is LNHDA and CDR2 is SQIVND in the germline V gene (reference sequence). Using reference TRBV19 and TRBJ1-1 for the parts outside the CDR3, the full variable domain is DGGITQSPKYLFRKEGQNVTLSCEQNLNHDAMYWYRQDPGQGLRLIYYSQIVNDFQKGDIAEGYSVSREKKESFPLTVTSAQKNPTAFYLCASSMGQRNTEAFFGQGTRLTVV.

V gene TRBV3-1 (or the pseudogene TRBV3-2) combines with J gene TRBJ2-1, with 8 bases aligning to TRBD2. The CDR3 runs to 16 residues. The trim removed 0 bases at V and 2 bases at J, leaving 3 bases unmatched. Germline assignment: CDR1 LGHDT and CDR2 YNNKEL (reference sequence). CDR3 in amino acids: CASSQEPAGAYNEQFF. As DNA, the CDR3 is TGTGCCAGCAGCCAAGAGCCAGCGGGGGCCTACAATGAGCAGTTCTTC.

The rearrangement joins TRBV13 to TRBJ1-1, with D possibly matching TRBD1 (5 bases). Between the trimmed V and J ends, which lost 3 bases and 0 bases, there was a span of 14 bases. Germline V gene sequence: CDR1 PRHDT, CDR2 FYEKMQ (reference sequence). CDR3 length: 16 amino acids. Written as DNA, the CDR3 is TGTGCCAGCAGCTTTGGTAGGGCAGGGTTGAACACTGAAGCTTTCTTT. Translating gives CASSFGRAGLNTEAFF.

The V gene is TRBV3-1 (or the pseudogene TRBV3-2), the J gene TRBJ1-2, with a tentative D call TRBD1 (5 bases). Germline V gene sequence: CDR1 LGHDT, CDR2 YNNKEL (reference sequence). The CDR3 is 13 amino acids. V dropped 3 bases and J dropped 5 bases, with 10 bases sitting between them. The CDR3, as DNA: TGTGCCAGCAGCCAGGAGACAGCATATGGCTACACCTTC. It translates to CASSQETAYGYTF.

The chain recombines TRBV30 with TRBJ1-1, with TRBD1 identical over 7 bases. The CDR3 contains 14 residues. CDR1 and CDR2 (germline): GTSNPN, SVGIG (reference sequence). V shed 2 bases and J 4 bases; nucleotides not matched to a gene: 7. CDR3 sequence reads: CAWSRSQGGTEAFF. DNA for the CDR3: TGTGCCTGGAGTCGGTCGCAGGGGGGCACTGAAGCTTTCTTT. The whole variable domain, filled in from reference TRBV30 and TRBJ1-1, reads SQTIHQWPATLVQPVGSPLSLECTVEGTSNPNLYWYRQAAGRGLQLLFYSVGIGQISSEVPQNLSASRPQDRQFILSSKKLLLSDSGFYLCAWSRSQGGTEAFFGQGTRLTVV.

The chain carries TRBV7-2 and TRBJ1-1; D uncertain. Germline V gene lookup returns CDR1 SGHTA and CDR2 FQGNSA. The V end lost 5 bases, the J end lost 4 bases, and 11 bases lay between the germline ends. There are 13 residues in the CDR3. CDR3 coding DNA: TGTGCCAGCAGCCATGGGAGGAGCACTGAAGCTTTCTTT. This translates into CASSHGRSTEAFF.

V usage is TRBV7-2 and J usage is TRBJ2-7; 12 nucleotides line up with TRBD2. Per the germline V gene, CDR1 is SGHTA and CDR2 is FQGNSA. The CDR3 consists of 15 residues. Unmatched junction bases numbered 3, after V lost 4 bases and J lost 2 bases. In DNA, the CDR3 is TGTGCCAGCAGCTCGCTAGCGGGGGGGACCTACGAGCAGTACTTC. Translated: CASSSLAGGTYEQYF.

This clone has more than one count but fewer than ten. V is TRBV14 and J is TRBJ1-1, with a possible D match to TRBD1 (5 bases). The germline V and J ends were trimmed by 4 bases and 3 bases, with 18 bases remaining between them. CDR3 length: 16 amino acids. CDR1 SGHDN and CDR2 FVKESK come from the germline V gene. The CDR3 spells CASSPPGGALYTEAFF. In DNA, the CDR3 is TGTGCCAGCAGCCCCCCCGGCGGGGCGCTCTACACTGAAGCTTTCTTT.

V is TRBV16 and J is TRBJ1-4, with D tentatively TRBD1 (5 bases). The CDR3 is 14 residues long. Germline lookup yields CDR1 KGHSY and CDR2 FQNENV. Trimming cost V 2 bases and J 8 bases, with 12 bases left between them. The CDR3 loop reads CASSQGGMSEKLFF. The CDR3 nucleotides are TGTGCCAGCAGCCAAGGGGGGATGTCCGAAAAACTGTTTTTT.

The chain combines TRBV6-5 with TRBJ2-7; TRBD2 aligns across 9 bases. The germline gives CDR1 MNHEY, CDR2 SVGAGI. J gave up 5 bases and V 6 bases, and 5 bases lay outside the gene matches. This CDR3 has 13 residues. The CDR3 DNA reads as TGTGCCAGCAGACTAGCGGGTCCCCACGAGCAGTACTTC. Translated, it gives CASRLAGPHEQYF.

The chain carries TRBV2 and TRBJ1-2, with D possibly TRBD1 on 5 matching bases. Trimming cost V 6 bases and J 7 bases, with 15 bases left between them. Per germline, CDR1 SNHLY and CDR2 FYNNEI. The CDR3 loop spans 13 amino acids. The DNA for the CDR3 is TGTGCCAGCAGGGATACAGGAAAGGGTGGCTACACCTTC. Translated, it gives CASRDTGKGGYTF.

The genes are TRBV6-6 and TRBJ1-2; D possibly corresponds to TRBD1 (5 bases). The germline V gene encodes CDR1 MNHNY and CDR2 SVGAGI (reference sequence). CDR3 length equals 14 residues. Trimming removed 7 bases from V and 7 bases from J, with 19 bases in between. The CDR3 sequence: CASTTQGSLGGYTF. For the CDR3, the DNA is TGTGCCAGCACAACCCAGGGTTCCCTAGGTGGCTACACCTTC.

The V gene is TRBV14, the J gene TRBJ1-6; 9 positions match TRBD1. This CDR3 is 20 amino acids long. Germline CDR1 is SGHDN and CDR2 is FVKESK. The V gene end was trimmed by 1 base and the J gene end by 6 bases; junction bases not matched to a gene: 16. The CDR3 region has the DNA TGTGCCAGCAGCCAAGTTCCGGGACAGGGTGCCCAAACTAGTAATTCACCCCTCCACTTT. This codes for CASSQVPGQGAQTSNSPLHF.

CDR3 nucleotide sequence: TGCGCCAGCAGCCCAGACGGGACAATCGGCTTCTTT. This codes for CASSPDGTIGFF. The chain joins TRBV5-1 to TRBJ1-1; a possible D gene is TRBD1 (6 bases). The CDR3 is made up of 12 amino acids. Trimming took 4 bases from V and 14 from J, leaving 18 bases between them. Germline V gene sequence: CDR1 SGHRS, CDR2 YFSETQ.